This TCR beta chain was profiled in a study of cytomegalovirus exposure and HLA in healthy donors. Whole-study results and caveats: In a later analysis, TCR beta V- and J-gene trimming was associated with a missense DCLRE1C variant. Later work showed greater clonal expansion in HLA-associated TCR beta chains than in equally common others.

The PCR contained 60 Vbeta and 13 Jbeta primers. Per the original data handling: Approximately 9.9 million of some 80 million unique TCR beta chains were shared, per a later count. The data were produced by immunoSEQ multiplex PCR, yet TCRdb's version contains in-frame clones alone and is incomplete. V, J and clone size are those of that table, while D and trimming were read from the DNA. The repertoire includes roughly 150,000 clones, 85% of them detected once, and 1% sits in the top ten. Germline CDR1 MNHNS, CDR2 SASEGT. This CDR3 contains 14 residues. Trimming shortened V by 1 base and J by 2 bases, and 9 bases separated the two germline ends. For this clone: Its antigen is currently unknown.

All the people who gave samples were healthy bone marrow donors. V usage is TRBV6-1 and J usage is TRBJ2-7; D gene ambiguous. The clonotype was recovered from a boy aged 2 to 10 in good health and CMV-seronegative. The sample consisted of PBMCs. The CDR3: CASSEEHPTYEQYF. The CDR3 coding sequence is TGTGCCAGCAGTGAAGAGCACCCTACCTACGAGCAGTACTTC.